This T cell receptor beta chain appears in the sequencing data of a study of T cell responses to AZD1222 COVID-19 vaccine. Data came from immunoSEQ multiplex PCR; TCRdb stores just in-frame clones and leaves some out. The table lists 100,000 to 110,000 clones, around nine tenths of them singletons. Trimming pared 0 bases from V and 5 bases from J, leaving 7 bases between. Germline CDR1 is ENHRY and CDR2 is SYGVKD. The CDR3 consists of 13 residues. The chain uses TRBV10-3 and TRBJ2-5; unclear D gene. This specimen consisted of peripheral blood, obtained on day 0 of AZD1222 vaccination. The sequence was obtained from an adult in good health. This CDR3 is CAISESSPETQYF. CDR3 sequence (DNA): TGTGCCATCAGTGAGTCCTCCCCGGAGACCCAGTACTTC.